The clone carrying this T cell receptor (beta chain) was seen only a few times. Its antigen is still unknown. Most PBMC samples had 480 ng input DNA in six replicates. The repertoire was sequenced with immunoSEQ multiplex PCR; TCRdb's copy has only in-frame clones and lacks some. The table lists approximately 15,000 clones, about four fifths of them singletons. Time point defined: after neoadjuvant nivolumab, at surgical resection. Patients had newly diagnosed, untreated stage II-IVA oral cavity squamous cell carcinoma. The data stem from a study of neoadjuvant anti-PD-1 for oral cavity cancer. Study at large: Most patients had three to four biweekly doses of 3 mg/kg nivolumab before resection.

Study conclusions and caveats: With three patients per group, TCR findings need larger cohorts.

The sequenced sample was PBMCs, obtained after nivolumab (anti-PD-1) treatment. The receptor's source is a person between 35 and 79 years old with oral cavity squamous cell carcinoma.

CDR3 coding DNA: TGTGCCAGCAGGGTTACAGTTGATCAGCCCCAGCATTTT. Protein sequence: CASRVTVDQPQHF. The J gene is TRBJ1-5, the V gene TRBV6-6; no reliable D call. With 6 bases removed from V and 5 bases from J, the gap between germline ends came to 11 bases. The CDR3 is 13 amino acids. Germline-derived CDR1 and CDR2 are MNHNY and SVGAGI (reference sequence).